This T cell receptor beta chain was observed in a study of blood T cell repertoires in COVID-19 (dated by TCRdb to 2020 to 2022). Study-wide context: Samples covering the acute and convalescent phases of COVID-19 were provided by collaborators in the United States, Italy and Spain. The prospective study material was composed of cDNA or gDNA derived from T cells, B-cell-depleted T cells, or PBMCs. Subjects who had been exposed to COVID-19, were actively infected with it, or had recovered from it provided the deeply sampled blood TCRbeta repertoires that made up the dataset. A de-identified subject ID, COVID-19 status, age in years and sex were almost always included in the sample metadata. Where available, HLA class I and class II types were obtained from metadata supplied by the sample provider rather than from assay-based typing. The samples were drawn from two sources: the first 160 participants of the ongoing ImmuneRACE study, and 950 to 1,500 subjects contributed by 6 global collaborators. The repertoires were released in a freely available public database intended as a resource for research on the immune response to SARS-CoV-2.

One collaborating source in Seattle enrolled patients during active infection and followed them longitudinally through the course of disease. Collaborating institutions collected whole blood in K2EDTA tubes following their own protocols. For TCRbeta analysis, collaborators shipped samples in one of three forms: frozen whole blood, isolated PBMCs, or DNA extracted from either of those sample types. Per the germline V gene, LGHNT is the CDR1 and FRNRAP is the CDR2. V sheds 0 bases and J sheds 3 bases, leaving 6 bases between their ends. Spanning cysteine to phenylalanine, the CDR3 consists of 14 amino acids. The only DNA kept is the CDR3, 42 bases in frame from the first base. Worth noting for this clone: No antigen is known for it. The sample holds no much larger clone one base away, and base qualities are not on file.

Results the study describes overall, beyond this receptor: Clinical and demographic metadata were provided uncurated, with the amount varying by source and participant.

The immunoSEQ Assay, a bias-controlled multiplex PCR, was used to amplify TCRbeta CDR3 regions from genomic DNA. In the authors' own workflow: The number of nucleated cells in each sample was estimated from the amplification of reference gene primers within the assay. Sequence reads were collapsed and filtered to measure the absolute abundance of every unique TCRbeta CDR3 rearrangement. For each sample, productive Simpson clonality was calculated by taking the square root of Simpson's diversity index across productive rearrangements. Entries here come from immuneACCESS through TCRdb and include only in-frame sequences with V and J called. Some clones fail to appear in such tables; in the studies checked, an unresolved V gene covers under half of the shortfall, and the cause of the remainder is unknown. V, J and clone size reflect that table, while D and trimming were determined from the DNA. The sample table shows under 400,000 clones, and about 89% are seen once. The ten largest clones add up to 8% to 13% of the sample.

Material: peripheral blood. The chain is made from TRBV12-5 and TRBJ2-1; the D gene is perhaps TRBD1, from 6 matching bases. The receptor was isolated from a woman in her thirties with COVID-19, enrolled during active disease. Here is the DNA: TGTGCTAGTGGTTTGGTAGGGGGCTACAATGAGCAGTTCTTC. It specifies CASGLVGGYNEQFF.